This T cell receptor beta chain was identified during a study of control samples from healthy donors and cancer patients. The germline gives CDR1 MGHRA, CDR2 YSYEKL. The CDR3 covers 15 residues. Trimming removed 4 bases from V and 1 base from J; junction bases left unmatched: 5. TCRdb's copy holds only in-frame clones and misses some; the assay was immunoSEQ multiplex PCR. The table lists some 150,000 clones, 94% of them singletons. The sequencing input was blood. This TCR came from a man between 35 and 55 years old in good health. V and J are TRBV4-1 and TRBJ1-1; 8 bases line up with TRBD1. The CDR3 protein is CASSLNTGGNTEAFF. For the CDR3, the DNA is TGCGCCAGCAGCCTAAACACAGGGGGGAACACTGAAGCTTTCTTT.